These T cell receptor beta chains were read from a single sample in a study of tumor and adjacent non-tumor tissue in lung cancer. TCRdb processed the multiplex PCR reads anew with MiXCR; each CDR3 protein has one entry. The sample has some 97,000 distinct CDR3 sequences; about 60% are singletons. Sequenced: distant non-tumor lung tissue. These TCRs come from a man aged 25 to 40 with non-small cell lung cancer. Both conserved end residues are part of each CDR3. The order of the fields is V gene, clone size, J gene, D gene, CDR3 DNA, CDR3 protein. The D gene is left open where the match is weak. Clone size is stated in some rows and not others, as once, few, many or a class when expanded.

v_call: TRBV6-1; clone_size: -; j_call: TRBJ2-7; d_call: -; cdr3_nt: TGTGCCAACAGCCGAGAAGACAGGAACCCCTACGAACAGTACTTC; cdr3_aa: CANSREDRNPYEQYF
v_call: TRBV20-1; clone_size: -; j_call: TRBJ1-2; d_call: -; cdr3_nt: TGCAGTTCTAGCCCCGGTGGGGGGGCTGGAGACTACACCTTC; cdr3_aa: CSSSPGGGAGDYTF
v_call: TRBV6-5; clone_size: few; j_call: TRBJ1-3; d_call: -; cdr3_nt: TGTGCCAGCAGTTACTCTCCGAGGGGCGCAAGGGGAAACACCGTATATTTT; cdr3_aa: CASSYSPRGARGNTVYF
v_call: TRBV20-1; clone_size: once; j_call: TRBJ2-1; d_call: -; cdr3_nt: TGTAGTGCCCGACAACCACGAGGATACAATGAGCACTTCTTC; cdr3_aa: CSARQPRGYNEHFF
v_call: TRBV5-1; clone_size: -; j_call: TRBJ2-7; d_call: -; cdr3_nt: TGCGCCAGCAGCGTGACCGGAAGCTCCTACGAGCAGTACTTC; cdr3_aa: CASSVTGSSYEQYF
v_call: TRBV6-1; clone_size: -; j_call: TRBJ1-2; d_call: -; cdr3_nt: TGTCCCAGCAGTCGATTTGATGGCAACACCTTC; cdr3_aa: CPSSRFDGNTF
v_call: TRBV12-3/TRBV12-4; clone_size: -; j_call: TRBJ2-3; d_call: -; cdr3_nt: TGTGCCAACAGTTACTCGACTAGCACAGATACGCAGTATTTT; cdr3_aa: CANSYSTSTDTQYF
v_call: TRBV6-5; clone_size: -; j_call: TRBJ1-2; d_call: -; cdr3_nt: TGTGCCATCAGTTACTCAGCGGACTATGGCTACACCTTC; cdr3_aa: CAISYSADYGYTF
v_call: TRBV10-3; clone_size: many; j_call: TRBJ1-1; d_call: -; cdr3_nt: TGTGCCATCAGTGTGGAGTGGAACACTGAAGCTTTCTTT; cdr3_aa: CAISVEWNTEAFF
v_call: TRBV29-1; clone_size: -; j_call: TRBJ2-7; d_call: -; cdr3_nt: TGCATCGTCTCAATGAACAGGATCAGCTCCTACGAGCAGTACTTC; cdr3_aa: CIVSMNRISSYEQYF
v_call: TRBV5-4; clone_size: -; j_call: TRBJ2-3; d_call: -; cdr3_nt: TGTGCCAGCAGCTCGAGGGCGGATACGCGGTATTTC; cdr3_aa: CASSSRADTRYF
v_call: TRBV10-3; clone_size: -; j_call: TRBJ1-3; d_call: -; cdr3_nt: TGTGCCATCTGTGATGGGCCCGCAGAGGACACCATATATTTT; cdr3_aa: CAICDGPAEDTIYF
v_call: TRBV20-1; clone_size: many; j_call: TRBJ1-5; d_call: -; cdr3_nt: TGCAGTGCTAGGGGCAGGGAGAGTCAGCCTCAGCATTTT; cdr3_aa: CSARGRESQPQHF
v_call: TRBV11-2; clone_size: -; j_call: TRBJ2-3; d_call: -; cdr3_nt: TGTGCCAGCAGTTTCTCGGGAAGCTTTAACACAGATACGCAGTATTTT; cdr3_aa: CASSFSGSFNTDTQYF
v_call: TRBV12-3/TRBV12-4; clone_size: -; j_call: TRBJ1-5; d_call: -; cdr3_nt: TGTGCCAGCAGAGGCGGGTGGGATCAGTCCCAACATTTT; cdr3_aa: CASRGGWDQSQHF
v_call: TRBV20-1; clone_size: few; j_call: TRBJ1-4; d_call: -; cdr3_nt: TGCAGTGCAATTGGGCTGGGTTGGAATGAAAAACTGTTTTTT; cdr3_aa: CSAIGLGWNEKLFF
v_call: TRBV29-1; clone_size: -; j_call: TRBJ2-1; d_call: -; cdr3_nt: TGCAGCGTTTACCCTCCTCAGGCCGCTGAGCAGCTCTTC; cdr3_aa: CSVYPPQAAEQLF
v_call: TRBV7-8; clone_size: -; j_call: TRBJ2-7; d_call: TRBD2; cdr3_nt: TGTGCCAGCAGCTTAACCGGGACTAGGGGGAGTAGCGAGCAGTACTTC; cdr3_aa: CASSLTGTRGSSEQYF
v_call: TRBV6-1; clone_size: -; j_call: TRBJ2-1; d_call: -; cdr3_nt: TGTGCCAGCCTGGAGGGGGCAGGGACCTCCTACAATGAGCAGTTCTTC; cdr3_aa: CASLEGAGTSYNEQFF
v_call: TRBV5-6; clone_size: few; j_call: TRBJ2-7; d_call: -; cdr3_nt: TGTGCCAGCAGCTTGGATGGCTACGAGCACTACTTC; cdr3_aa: CASSLDGYEHYF
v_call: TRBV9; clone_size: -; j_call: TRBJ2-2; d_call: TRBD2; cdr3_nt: TGTGCCAGCAGCCCCGGGGGGGACACCAGGGAGCTGTTTTTT; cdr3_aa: CASSPGGDTRELFF
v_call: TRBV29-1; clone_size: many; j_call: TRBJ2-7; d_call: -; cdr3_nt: TGCAGCGTTGAAGCTGACAGCTCCTACGAGCAGTACTTC; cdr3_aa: CSVEADSSYEQYF
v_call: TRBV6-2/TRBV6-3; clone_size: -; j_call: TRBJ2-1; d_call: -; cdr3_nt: TGTACCAGCAAGACTAACGAAGTTGGTGAGCAGTTCTTC; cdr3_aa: CTSKTNEVGEQFF
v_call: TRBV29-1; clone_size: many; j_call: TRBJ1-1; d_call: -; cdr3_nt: TGCAGCGGATTAAGTGTTGATAGCACTGAAGCTTTCTTT; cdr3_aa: CSGLSVDSTEAFF
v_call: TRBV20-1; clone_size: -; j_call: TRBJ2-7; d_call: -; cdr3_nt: TGCAGTGCTAGAGATAGCAGGACACCCTCCTCTGAGCAGTACTTC; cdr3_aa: CSARDSRTPSSEQYF
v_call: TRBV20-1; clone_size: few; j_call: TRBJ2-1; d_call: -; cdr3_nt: TGCAGTGCTAGGGGCAGGTCCTACAATGAGCAGTTCTTC; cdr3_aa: CSARGRSYNEQFF
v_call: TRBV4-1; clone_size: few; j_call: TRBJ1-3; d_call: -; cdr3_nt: TGCGCCAGTAGCCAAGAATCAGGAAACGCCATATATTTT; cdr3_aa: CASSQESGNAIYF
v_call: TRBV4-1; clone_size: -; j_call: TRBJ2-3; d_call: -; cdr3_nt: TGCGCCAGCAGCCAAGAAACCAAGTTGAGTGGGGTAGATGCGCAGTATTTT; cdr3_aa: CASSQETKLSGVDAQYF
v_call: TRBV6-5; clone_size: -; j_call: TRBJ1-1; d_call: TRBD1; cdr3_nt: TGTGCCAGCACCCTGGACAGGGGGACTGAAGCTCTCTTT; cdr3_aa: CASTLDRGTEALF
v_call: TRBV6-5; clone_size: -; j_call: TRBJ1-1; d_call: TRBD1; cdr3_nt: TGTGCCAGCAGCAAGACAGGGATTAGGACCGAAGCTTTCTTT; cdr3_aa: CASSKTGIRTEAFF
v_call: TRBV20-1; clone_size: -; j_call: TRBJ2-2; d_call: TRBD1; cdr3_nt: TGCAGTGGGACAGGCAATACCTGGGAGCTGTTTTTT; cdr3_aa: CSGTGNTWELFF
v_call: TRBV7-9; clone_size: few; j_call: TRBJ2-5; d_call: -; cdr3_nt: TGTGCCAGCAGCTTAACCGGGGGCAGCGAGACCCAGTACTTC; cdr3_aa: CASSLTGGSETQYF
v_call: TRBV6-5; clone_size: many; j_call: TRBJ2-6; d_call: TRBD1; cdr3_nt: TGTGCCAGCAGTACAACCGGGACAGGGGATCTAAAAGTGACTTTC; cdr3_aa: CASSTTGTGDLKVTF
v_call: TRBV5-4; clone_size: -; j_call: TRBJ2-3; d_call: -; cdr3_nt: TGTGACAGCACCCTGCAAGGCTGGAGGGCCAGAGATACGCAGTATTTT; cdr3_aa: CDSTLQGWRARDTQYF
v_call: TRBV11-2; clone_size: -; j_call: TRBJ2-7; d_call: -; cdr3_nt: TGTGTCAGCAATAGGGATTATGGGAGCAACTACGAACAGTACTTC; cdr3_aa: CVSNRDYGSNYEQYF
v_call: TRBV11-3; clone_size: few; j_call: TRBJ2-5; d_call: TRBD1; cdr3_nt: TGTGCCAGCAGCCCTGGACAGGCGATTCAAGAGACCCAGTACTTC; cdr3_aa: CASSPGQAIQETQYF
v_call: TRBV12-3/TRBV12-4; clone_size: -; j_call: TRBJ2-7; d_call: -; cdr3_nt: TGTGCCAGCAGTTTAGTCTTTGGTGGGGAGTACGAACAGTACTTC; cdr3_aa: CASSLVFGGEYEQYF